Listed here are 6 T cell receptor beta chains from one sample, sequenced in a study of T cell repertoires in cytomegalovirus infection. MiXCR was run by TCRdb on the reads, yielding one entry per CDR3 protein. This table has 55,000 to 85,000 distinct CDR3 sequences, over 3.5% appearing once. Sequencing was done on a sample of PBMCs. The receptors derive from a human donor in good health (CMV status not recorded). Some clones in this sample may be carry-over from other donors' samples.

This clonotype occurred many times. V gene TRBV12-3 or TRBV12-4 combines with J gene TRBJ2-5; 14 nucleotides agree with TRBD2. The CDR3 consists of 17 residues. J gave up 1 base and V 5 bases, and 6 bases lay outside the gene matches. For the CDR3, the DNA is TGTGCCAGCAGTCTAGGACTAGCGGGAGGAGGCCAAGAGACCCAGTACTTC. This codes for CASSLGLAGGGQETQYF.

This clonotype came up many times. This chain connects TRBV5-1 to TRBJ2-3; unclear D gene. CDR3 size: 14 residues. Germline CDR1 SGHRS, CDR2 YFSETQ. Trimming cost V 3 bases and J 6 bases, with 14 bases left between them. CDR3 loop: CASSSYQRTDTQYF. In DNA form, the CDR3 reads TGCGCCAGCAGCTCCTACCAAAGAACGGATACGCAGTATTTT.

This clonotype has a count of ten or more. V usage is TRBV19 and J usage is TRBJ2-2; 7 bases are a match to TRBD1. The germline V gene has CDR1 LNHDA and CDR2 SQIVND (reference sequence). Trimming took 1 base from V and 5 from J; bases not matched to a gene: 4. The CDR3 length is 15 residues. CDR3 residues: CASSIVGGKTGELFF. CDR3 in DNA: TGTGCCAGTAGTATAGTAGGGGGCAAGACCGGGGAGCTGTTTTTT.

This clonotype has ten or more counts. In DNA, the CDR3 is TGTGCCAGCAGTTCCCTCTCCCCAGATACGCAGTATTTT. It translates to CASSSLSPDTQYF. The chain combines TRBV12-3 or TRBV12-4 with TRBJ2-3, with D hard to call. Trimming took 4 bases from V and 4 from J, leaving 9 bases between them. CDR3 length: 13 amino acids.

This clonotype was counted many times. V usage is TRBV12-3 or TRBV12-4 and J usage is TRBJ1-1, with D perhaps TRBD1 (5 bases). The CDR3 runs 10 residues. The V end lost 5 bases, the J end lost 9 bases, and 7 bases lay between the germline ends. The CDR3 bases are TGTGCCAGCAGTCGGACAAAAGCTTTCTTT. It specifies CASSRTKAFF.

This clonotype was seen at least ten times. The V call is TRBV7-2, the J call TRBJ2-3; D may be TRBD1 or TRBD2 (5 bases each). The CDR3 covers 12 residues. The germline V and J ends were trimmed by 0 bases and 8 bases, with 6 bases remaining between them. CDR1 and CDR2 from the germline V gene are SGHTA and FQGNSA. DNA for the CDR3: TGTGCCAGCAGCTTAGCTGGGACTACGCAGTATTTT. This codes for CASSLAGTTQYF.